Sequencing of this TCR beta chain was carried out in a study of T-cell reconstitution after alpha-beta-depleted transplantation in children. CDR3 length: 16 amino acids. Germline V gene lookup returns CDR1 DFQATT and CDR2 SNEGSKA (reference sequence). Between the trimmed V and J ends, which lost 1 base and 8 bases, there was a span of 21 bases. Researchers prepared the TCRbeta library using unique molecular identifiers, the study reports. TCRdb redid the calling of the PCR reads with MiXCR, one entry per CDR3 protein. The sample has 670,000 or so distinct CDR3 sequences, less than 15% seen once. This sequence was found in a girl aged 2 to 10 with congenital amegakaryocytic thrombocytopenia, due to receive a stem cell transplant. The chain carries TRBV20-1 and TRBJ2-4, with no clear D. The material was PBMCs, obtained before TCRalphabeta/CD19-depleted stem cell transplant. The CDR3 bases are TGCAGTGCTAGAGGGGCGTCGGGCCCTGAAAAAGACATTCAGTACTTC. It specifies CSARGASGPEKDIQYF.